Listed below are T cell receptor beta chains from one sample, sequenced in a study of T cells after yellow fever vaccination. From the 5' RACE reads, TCRdb called clonotypes with MiXCR, one entry per CDR3 protein. This table holds 30,000 to 35,000 distinct CDR3 sequences, about 6.6% found once. The sample was PBMCs, either bulk or a sorted T-cell subset (CD4+, CD8+, memory, or dextramer-sorted; not recorded which), taken on the day of the first yellow fever vaccination. All receptors come from a man aged 18 to 29 who received the YFV17D yellow fever vaccine. CDR3s include the opening cysteine and the closing phenylalanine or tryptophan. Each record gives: clone size, V gene, J gene, D gene, CDR3 DNA, CDR3 protein. D genes are given only for firm matches. A clone size is listed for some rows: how often the clone was seen (once, few, many), or a class if it is expanded.

abundance: many
v_gene: TRBV6-4
j_gene: TRBJ2-2
d_gene: TRBD1
CDR3nt: TGTGCCAGCAGTGACAAGACAGGGGGCCCCGGGGAGCTGTTTTTT
CDR3aa: CASSDKTGGPGELFF

abundance: .
v_gene: TRBV27
j_gene: TRBJ2-7
d_gene: .
CDR3nt: TGTGCCAGCAAAACCGACGGGACCTACTGGGAGCAGTACTTC
CDR3aa: CASKTDGTYWEQYF

abundance: few
v_gene: TRBV20-1
j_gene: TRBJ2-6
d_gene: .
CDR3nt: TGCAGTGCTAGAGGTCTGGGAAGCTCTGGGGCCAACGTCCTGACTTTC
CDR3aa: CSARGLGSSGANVLTF

abundance: few
v_gene: TRBV5-1
j_gene: TRBJ1-2
d_gene: .
CDR3nt: TGCGCCAGCAGCTTGGGGGGCCACAGGGTTGAGGGCTACACCTTC
CDR3aa: CASSLGGHRVEGYTF

abundance: many
v_gene: TRBV6-5
j_gene: TRBJ2-5
d_gene: .
CDR3nt: TGTGCCAGCAAAACAGGGGAGACCCAGTACTTC
CDR3aa: CASKTGETQYF

abundance: many
v_gene: TRBV7-2
j_gene: TRBJ2-3
d_gene: .
CDR3nt: TGTGCCAGCAGCTTAACGGGGGGCGGAGATACGCAGTATTTT
CDR3aa: CASSLTGGGDTQYF

abundance: few
v_gene: TRBV7-3
j_gene: TRBJ2-1
d_gene: .
CDR3nt: TGTGCCAGCAGCGACGGCTCCTACAATGAGCAGTTCTTC
CDR3aa: CASSDGSYNEQFF

abundance: .
v_gene: TRBV19
j_gene: TRBJ2-1
d_gene: TRBD1
CDR3nt: TGTGCCAGTAAAACAGGGGTGGGGGCTAGGAATGAGCAGTTCTTC
CDR3aa: CASKTGVGARNEQFF

abundance: medium-sized
v_gene: TRBV4-1
j_gene: TRBJ2-5
d_gene: .
CDR3nt: TGCGCCAGCAGCCAAGTAAGGGGTCAAGAGACCCAGTACTTC
CDR3aa: CASSQVRGQETQYF

abundance: .
v_gene: TRBV20-1
j_gene: TRBJ1-4
d_gene: .
CDR3nt: TGCAGTGCTAAAAGGGATGGTGGTGAAAAACTGTTTTTT
CDR3aa: CSAKRDGGEKLFF

abundance: many
v_gene: TRBV12-3/TRBV12-4
j_gene: TRBJ2-1
d_gene: TRBD2
CDR3nt: TGTGCCAGCAGTCCCCTAGCGGGGGGGGAAAGCTCCTACAATGAGCAGTTCTTC
CDR3aa: CASSPLAGGESSYNEQFF

abundance: few
v_gene: TRBV29-1
j_gene: TRBJ2-5
d_gene: .
CDR3nt: TGCAGCGTTGTGTTGGCGGGGCGGGAGACCCAGTACTTC
CDR3aa: CSVVLAGRETQYF

abundance: many
v_gene: TRBV29-1
j_gene: TRBJ2-1
d_gene: TRBD2
CDR3nt: TGCAGCGTGGACGCTAGCGGGGGGTACAATGAGCAGTTCTTC
CDR3aa: CSVDASGGYNEQFF

abundance: many
v_gene: TRBV20-1
j_gene: TRBJ1-5
d_gene: .
CDR3nt: TGCAGTGCCTTCGGGGGGGGCCGTCAGCCCCAGCATTTT
CDR3aa: CSAFGGGRQPQHF

abundance: many
v_gene: TRBV6-1
j_gene: TRBJ2-6
d_gene: .
CDR3nt: TGTGCCAGCACCTACGCTCGTCAGGGCCTTCTCTCTGGGGCCAACGTCCTGACTTTC
CDR3aa: CASTYARQGLLSGANVLTF

abundance: many
v_gene: TRBV30
j_gene: TRBJ2-5
d_gene: .
CDR3nt: TGTGCCTGGAGTCTCGGAGAGACCCAGTACTTC
CDR3aa: CAWSLGETQYF

abundance: many
v_gene: TRBV12-3/TRBV12-4
j_gene: TRBJ1-2
d_gene: TRBD1
CDR3nt: TGTGCCAGCAGTTTGACAGGGGGACATGGCTACACCTTC
CDR3aa: CASSLTGGHGYTF

abundance: many
v_gene: TRBV28
j_gene: TRBJ2-5
d_gene: TRBD2
CDR3nt: TGTGCCAGCAGTCCCATCGGGGGGCAAGAGACCCAGTACTTC
CDR3aa: CASSPIGGQETQYF

abundance: few
v_gene: TRBV20-1
j_gene: TRBJ1-6
d_gene: .
CDR3nt: TGCAGTGCTGAAAGGGGGGCCTCACCCCTCCACTTT
CDR3aa: CSAERGASPLHF